This T cell receptor (beta chain) was observed in a study of molecular identifiers for immune sequencing clone quantification (dated by TCRdb to 2016 to 2019). Background for the entire study: For a replicate experiment, RNA from roughly 21,000 or 96,000 naive CD8 T cells was divided into five aliquots, and four of the five aliquots were sequenced. This methods study benchmarked molecular-identifier clustering-based TCR repertoire sequencing (MIDCIRS) and TCR RNA copy counting, using CD8 T cells to do so.

Libraries were prepared through PCR. For sequencing, a NextSeq 500 was employed. Bulk TCR libraries were generated as previously described, with the TCR primers listed in Table S5 used. Total RNA was purified with the Qiagen AllPrep DNA/RNA kit. Before analysis, reads from multiple sequencing runs of one library were combined. The study's own analysis went as follows. Reads were retained only if their TCR constant sequence matched exactly, and those retained reads were trimmed to 150 nt and grouped according to their 12-nt molecular barcodes. Reads in each barcode group were sub-clustered using a 15% Levenshtein threshold, and a quality-weighted consensus sequence was built for each RNA molecule. Non-functional sequences were filtered out, along with any lower-count sequence sitting one edit away from another sequence. Based on a fit of two negative binomial distributions, barcode sub-clusters having less than 20% of the maximum read count were discarded. In TCRdb, the public reads were trimmed at Q25 with fastp and aligned with MiXCR, with productive beta chains retained. Entries are consolidated by CDR3 protein sequence, retaining the most common genes and DNA. TCRdb, rather than the study authors, made the V and J calls. For this sample the table gives around 300,000 distinct CDR3 sequences, of which roughly 24% were detected only once. 0.7% to 0.95% of the sample comes from the top ten.

Turning to this clonotype: Its binding antigen is unknown. Qualities for individual bases were not recorded, and no much larger clone is one base off.

The germline V gene yields SQVTM for CDR1 and ANQGSEA for CDR2. The CDR3 sequence holds 14 residues, the cysteine and phenylalanine included. The sequence is cut down to CDR3 DNA, 42 bases in frame from base 1. V loses 0 bases, J loses 3 bases, and the germline ends lie 11 bases apart. Naive CD8 T cell libraries were made from about 20,000 to 1,000,000 sorted cells using 10%, 30% or 50% of purified RNA. Naive CD8 T cells were FACS-sorted as CD8+CD4-CCR7+CD45RA+ on a BD FACSAria II into RLT Plus buffer. To test detection sensitivity, Jurkat RNA equivalent to more than 8 TCR copies was spiked into samples of about 20,000-1,100,000 naive CD8 T cells. CD8 T cells were enriched with RosetteSep CD8+ T Cell Enrichment Cocktail and Ficoll-Paque, followed by ACK red cell lysis. Results the study describes overall, beyond this receptor: The naive libraries included spiked-in Jurkat TCR RNA (around 10 copies' worth), and this RNA is not part of the donor repertoire. When barcode sub-clustering was not used, chimeric consensus sequences inflated TCR diversity, with chimeras reaching as high as 47%. Highly expanded clone sizes could be underestimated because identical TCR molecules may share a barcode. Approximately 3.3 recovered TCR RNA copies per cell were obtained by modeling, versus about 9.7 by digital PCR, implying a capture efficiency of about 30%. In CMV-specific effector cells, clones with more than 20 RNA copies accounted for over 99% of molecules, whereas in naive cells such clones accounted for under 1%. Spiked-in Jurkat TCR RNA equal to a single cell's worth was reported to be detectable even within 1,100,000 naive CD8 T cells.

The V gene is TRBV29-1 and the J gene is TRBJ2-5; the D region possibly corresponds to TRBD1 (5 bases align). The sequence came from a human donor in good health. Some libraries in this study had Jurkat cell RNA spiked in. The sample taken for sequencing was naive CD8+ T cells from blood, with Jurkat cell RNA spiked in. The label giving this sample's cell subset or site can be read as: FACS-sorted CD8+CD4-CCR7+CD45RA+ naive T cells. The CDR3 has the sequence CSVEDLGLKETQYF. The DNA sequence is TGCAGCGTTGAAGATTTGGGGCTGAAAGAGACCCAGTACTTC.